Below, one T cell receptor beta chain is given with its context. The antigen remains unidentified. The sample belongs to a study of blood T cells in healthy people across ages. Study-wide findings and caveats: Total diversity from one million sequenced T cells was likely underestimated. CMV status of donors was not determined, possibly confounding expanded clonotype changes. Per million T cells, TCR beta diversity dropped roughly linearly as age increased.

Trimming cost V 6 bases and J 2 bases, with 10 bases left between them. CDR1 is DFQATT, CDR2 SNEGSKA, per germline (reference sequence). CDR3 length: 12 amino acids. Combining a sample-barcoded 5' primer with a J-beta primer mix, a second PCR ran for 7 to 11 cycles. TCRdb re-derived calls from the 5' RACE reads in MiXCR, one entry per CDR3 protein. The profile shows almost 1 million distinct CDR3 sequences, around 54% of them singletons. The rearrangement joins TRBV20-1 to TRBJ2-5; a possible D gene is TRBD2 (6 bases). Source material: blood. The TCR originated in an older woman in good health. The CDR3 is CSAPLAQETQYF. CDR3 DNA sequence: TGCAGTGCACCGCTAGCGCAAGAGACCCAGTACTTC.